The rows below give T cell receptor beta chains drawn from one sample of a study of cytomegalovirus exposure and HLA in healthy donors. The repertoire was sequenced with immunoSEQ multiplex PCR; TCRdb's copy has only in-frame clones and lacks some. The data show some 200,000 clones, 81% seen once. Sequenced input: PBMCs. These receptors all stem from a man aged 50-60 years in good health and CMV-seronegative. Each CDR3 is given with its conserved first and last residue. A D gene is named only where the DNA matches it firmly. Expanded clones are given a class, and other clones once, few, many or no size at all.

>TRBD1|TRBV7-9|-|TRBJ1-1
CASSLSAGGRTEAFF
TGTGCCAGCAGCTTATCGGCAGGGGGGAGGACTGAAGCTTTCTTT
>-|TRBV5-1|-|TRBJ2-2
CASSPEEGTYGELFF
TGCGCCAGCAGCCCCGAGGAGGGGACGTACGGGGAGCTGTTTTTT
>-|TRBV4-2|-|TRBJ1-1
CASSQQGDNTEAFF
TGTGCCAGCAGCCAACAAGGGGATAACACTGAAGCTTTCTTT
>TRBD1|TRBV5-1|-|TRBJ2-2
CASRPGTGVGGELFF
TGCGCCAGCAGACCCGGGACAGGGGTAGGCGGGGAGCTGTTTTTT
>TRBD2|TRBV5-1|-|TRBJ2-1
CASSPTSGGLYNEQFF
TGCGCCAGCAGCCCGACTAGCGGGGGGTTATACAATGAGCAGTTCTTC
>TRBD2|TRBV7-2|-|TRBJ2-3
CASSPGRGGTTDTQYF
TGTGCCAGCAGTCCGGGGCGGGGGGGTACCACAGATACGCAGTATTTT
>TRBD2|TRBV19|-|TRBJ2-5
CASSPLTSGAETQYF
TGTGCCAGTAGTCCCTTAACTAGCGGGGCGGAGACCCAGTACTTC
>TRBD2|TRBV15|-|TRBJ2-1
CATSRDRGGGAVYNEQFF
TGTGCCACCAGCAGAGATCGTGGCGGGGGGGCCGTTTACAATGAGCAGTTCTTC
>-|TRBV4-1|-|TRBJ2-1
CASSRQEYNEQFF
TGCGCCAGCAGCCGACAAGAGTACAATGAGCAGTTCTTC
>-|TRBV28|-|TRBJ2-5
CASHVKTGHPVQETQYF
TGTGCCAGCCATGTAAAAACGGGACACCCGGTTCAAGAGACCCAGTACTTC
>TRBD2|TRBV19|-|TRBJ2-5
CASSTLAGKETQYF
TGTGCCAGTAGTACACTAGCGGGTAAAGAGACCCAGTACTTC
>-|TRBV7-2|once|TRBJ1-1
CASSLGGAAFF
TGTGCCAGCAGCTTAGGGGGCGCGGCTTTCTTT
>-|TRBV11-2|-|TRBJ1-1
CASSAGVPEAFF
TGTGCCAGCAGCGCAGGGGTACCTGAAGCTTTCTTT
>-|TRBV11-3|-|TRBJ2-1
CASSRSGQSSYNEQFF
TGTGCCAGCAGCCGTAGCGGCCAGAGCTCCTACAATGAGCAGTTCTTC
>-|TRBV4-1|-|TRBJ2-7
CASSTRLGDSYEQYF
TGCGCCAGCAGCACACGACTGGGAGACTCCTACGAGCAGTACTTC
>TRBD1|TRBV6-1|-|TRBJ2-6
CASSGGTAGANVLTF
TGTGCCAGCAGTGGAGGGACAGCTGGGGCCAACGTCCTGACTTTC
>-|TRBV5-1|-|TRBJ2-1
CASSLVMGARNNEQFF
TGCGCCAGCAGCTTGGTTATGGGGGCCCGAAACAATGAGCAGTTCTTC
>-|TRBV6-1|-|TRBJ1-5
CAVNRYLDQPQHF
TGTGCCGTCAATAGATACCTGGATCAGCCCCAGCATTTT
>TRBD1|TRBV5-1|-|TRBJ2-1
CASSYEIQGSYNEQFF
TGCGCCAGCAGCTACGAGATACAGGGGTCCTACAATGAGCAGTTCTTC
>TRBD1|TRBV18|-|TRBJ2-1
CASSPWDSYNEQFF
TGTGCCAGCTCACCCTGGGACAGTTACAATGAGCAGTTCTTC
>-|TRBV2|-|TRBJ2-1
CASSAGEGEQFF
TGTGCCAGCTCGGCAGGGGAGGGTGAGCAGTTCTTC
>-|TRBV9|once|TRBJ2-1
CASSVARYPGYNEQFF
TGTGCCAGCAGCGTAGCGAGGTACCCGGGGTACAATGAGCAGTTCTTC
>TRBD1|TRBV19|-|TRBJ2-5
CASSTTGLETQYF
TGTGCCAGTAGTACGACAGGGCTCGAGACCCAGTACTTC
>-|TRBV27|-|TRBJ2-7
CASSLKVREWYEQYF
TGTGCCAGCAGTTTAAAAGTCAGGGAATGGTACGAGCAGTACTTC
>-|TRBV5-1|few|TRBJ2-3
CASSPLDSTDTQYF
TGCGCCAGCAGCCCACTGGACTCCACAGATACGCAGTATTTT
>-|TRBV10-1|-|TRBJ1-5
CASSETGNQPQHF
TGCGCCAGCAGTGAGACGGGCAATCAGCCCCAGCATTTT
>-|TRBV5-6|few|TRBJ1-1
CASSLQAKMNTEAFF
TGTGCCAGCAGCTTGCAGGCGAAGATGAACACTGAAGCTTTCTTT
>-|TRBV7-3|-|TRBJ1-6
CASSLGGKNSPLHF
TGTGCCAGCAGCTTAGGAGGGAAGAATTCACCCCTCCACTTT
>-|TRBV7-9|once|TRBJ2-7
CASSFESSVQYF
TGTGCCAGCAGCTTCGAGTCTTCCGTGCAGTACTTC
>-|TRBV7-6|-|TRBJ2-7
CASSPGGGYEQYF
TGTGCCAGCAGCCCCGGTGGCGGCTACGAGCAGTACTTC
>TRBD1|TRBV4-1|-|TRBJ1-1
CASSQGGTGAEGTEAFF
TGCGCCAGCAGCCAAGGGGGAACAGGGGCGGAGGGCACTGAAGCTTTCTTT
>TRBD1|TRBV19|-|TRBJ1-5
CASSIGTASNQPQHF
TGTGCCAGTAGTATCGGGACAGCTAGCAATCAGCCCCAGCATTTT
>-|TRBV30|-|TRBJ1-2
CAWSEAGTGGLDGYTF
TGTGCCTGGAGTGAGGCGGGGACGGGGGGACTGGATGGCTACACCTTC
>TRBD1|TRBV5-1|few|TRBJ1-3
CASSTGTAGNTIYF
TGCGCCAGCAGCACCGGGACAGCCGGAAACACCATATATTTT
>TRBD1|TRBV4-3|-|TRBJ1-5
CASSPTTGFGNQPQHF
TGCGCCAGCAGCCCCACGACAGGGTTTGGCAATCAGCCCCAGCATTTT
>-|TRBV18|-|TRBJ1-1
CASSPPETGFDTEAFF
TGTGCCAGCTCACCACCAGAGACCGGGTTTGACACTGAAGCTTTCTTT
>-|TRBV7-9|few|TRBJ1-1
CSSSVMSEAFF
TGTTCCAGCAGCGTTATGTCTGAAGCTTTCTTT
>-|TRBV5-8|-|TRBJ2-7
CASSLESSATYEQYF
TGTGCCAGCAGCTTGGAGTCCTCCGCGACCTACGAGCAGTACTTC
>-|TRBV21-1|-|TRBJ2-2
CASSSPGTSIGTGELFF
TGTGCCAGCAGCTCCCCCGGGACTAGCATTGGAACCGGGGAGCTGTTTTTT
>-|TRBV6-6|-|TRBJ1-4
CASTPTGIGGKLFF
TGTGCCAGCACCCCAACAGGGATCGGCGGAAAACTGTTTTTT
>TRBD1|TRBV5-8|-|TRBJ1-5
CASSQPDRGGNQPQHF
TGTGCCAGCAGCCAACCCGACAGGGGTGGCAATCAGCCCCAGCATTTT
>TRBD1|TRBV15|-|TRBJ1-4
CATSREGQAPNEKLFF
TGTGCCACCAGCAGAGAAGGACAGGCTCCCAATGAAAAACTGTTTTTT
>TRBD1|TRBV10-3|-|TRBJ2-3
CAISDNRGGTDTQYF
TGTGCCATCAGTGATAACAGGGGGGGCACAGATACGCAGTATTTT
>TRBD2|TRBV28|-|TRBJ2-3
CATTGGLGTDTQYF
TGTGCCACCACGGGGGGGCTAGGCACAGATACGCAGTATTTT
>-|TRBV5-1|-|TRBJ2-6
CASSLAVRSGANVLTF
TGCGCCAGCAGCTTGGCCGTTCGCTCTGGGGCCAACGTCCTGACTTTC
>-|TRBV10-3|-|TRBJ1-1
CAISTHRGNTEAFF
TGTGCCATCAGTACCCACCGGGGAAACACTGAAGCTTTCTTT
>TRBD2|TRBV10-3|once|TRBJ2-5
CAISAGGGAGKTQYF
TGTGCCATCAGTGCCGGCGGGGGGGCCGGTAAGACCCAGTACTTC
>TRBD1|TRBV9|-|TRBJ2-1
CASSVSPGQGDNEQFF
TGTGCCAGCAGCGTTTCTCCGGGACAGGGGGACAATGAGCAGTTCTTC
>-|TRBV6-5|-|TRBJ1-1
CASSFRTANTEAFF
TGTGCCAGCAGTTTCAGGACAGCGAACACTGAAGCTTTCTTT
>TRBD1|TRBV5-6|-|TRBJ2-7
CASSLQGAGSYEQYF
TGTGCCAGCAGCTTACAGGGGGCTGGCTCCTACGAGCAGTACTTC
>-|TRBV2|once|TRBJ1-3
CASSVQGEGNTIYF
TGTGCCAGCAGTGTACAAGGGGAAGGAAACACCATATATTTT
>TRBD2|TRBV20-1|-|TRBJ2-5
CSTRGGETQYF
TGCAGTACTCGGGGGGGAGAGACCCAGTACTTC
>TRBD1|TRBV5-1|-|TRBJ2-1
CASSPTGLSYNEQFF
TGCGCCAGCAGCCCGACAGGGCTCTCCTACAATGAGCAGTTCTTC